This TCR beta chain stems from a study of blood T cell repertoires in COVID-19. Overall study context: Samples of COVID-19 (acute and convalescent) were obtained from the United States, Italy and Spain. T cells, B-cell-depleted T cells, or PBMCs supplied cDNA or gDNA.

The V gene's germline CDR1 is SGHRS and CDR2 YFSETQ. CDR3 length: 18 amino acids. With V trimmed by 4 bases and J by 3 bases, 8 bases remained unmatched. In the study's own analysis: Quantification of nucleated cells was approximated via reference gene primer amplification. The repertoire was sequenced with immunoSEQ multiplex PCR; TCRdb's copy has only in-frame clones and lacks some. D and trimming come from the DNA, and the V and J calls and clone size come from that table. Of around 100,000 clones in the sample, around nine tenths are singletons; the top ten hold about 3%. Sample: peripheral blood. The sequence came from a human donor in a cohort sampled during active COVID-19. The rearrangement uses TRBV5-1 and TRBJ2-6, with TRBD1 identical over 12 bases. The CDR3 DNA is TGCGCCAGCAGCCCGCCGGGACAGGGGGCCGTTGGGGCCAACGTCCTGACTTTC. It is translated as CASSPPGQGAVGANVLTF.